This T cell receptor beta chain appears in the sequencing data of a study of shared T cell receptors in the human thymus. This clone occurred a few times. V shed 5 bases and J 1 base; nucleotides not matched to a gene: 6. CDR1 is MDHEN, CDR2 SYDVKM, per germline. The CDR3 covers 16 residues. The data were produced by immunoSEQ multiplex PCR, yet TCRdb's version contains in-frame clones alone and is incomplete. The table includes approximately 580,000 clones, about 80% detected once. Separately, the same data were catalogued under a study of human thymus T cells. As reported in that work: Having corrective surgery for congenital heart defects, healthy Finnish infants were the ones who donated.

This receptor was identified in a boy younger than two with a congenital heart defect. The rearrangement links TRBV28 to TRBJ2-1; the match to TRBD1 covers 9 bases. The source material was thymocytes. CDR3 sequence reads: CASSQKGQGSYNEQFF. The CDR3, as DNA: TGTGCCAGCAGTCAAAAGGGACAGGGTTCCTACAATGAGCAGTTCTTC.